This T cell receptor beta chain was observed in a study of blood T cell repertoires in COVID-19. Study-level background: COVID-19 samples collected from the United States, Italy and Spain covered acute and convalescent phases. Nucleic acid was either cDNA or gDNA, and it came from T cells, B-cell-depleted T cells, or PBMCs.

The length of the CDR3 is 14 residues. J lost 7 bases, V lost 3 bases, and 3 bases had no gene match. The germline V gene has CDR1 SNHLY and CDR2 FYNNEI. As processed by the authors: Amplification with reference gene primers provided the estimates of nucleated cell counts. The repertoire was sequenced with immunoSEQ multiplex PCR; TCRdb's copy has only in-frame clones and lacks some. Clone size and V and J calls were adopted from that table, with D and trimming inferred from the DNA. The sample carries around 97,000 clones, approximately 87% recorded once. The clonotype comes from a human donor in a cohort sampled during active COVID-19. The rearrangement links TRBV2 to TRBJ1-4, with TRBD1 matching 9 bases. Sequenced input: peripheral blood. As DNA, the CDR3 is TGTGCCAGCAGTGAGGGACAGGGTGTTGAAAAACTGTTTTTT. It translates to CASSEGQGVEKLFF.